These 23 T cell receptor beta chains were all obtained from the same sample, sequenced in a study of immune cell composition in non-small cell lung cancer. The data were produced by immunoSEQ multiplex PCR, yet TCRdb's version contains in-frame clones alone and is incomplete. Of about 2,200 clones in the sample, 69% are singletons; the top ten hold 15% to 19%. The normal lung sample lay at least 3 cm, and maximally far, from the tumour. The source material was non-adjacent lung tissue. The receptor set was obtained from a human donor with non-small cell lung cancer.

This clone was counted only a few times. The genes are TRBV19 and TRBJ1-2, with 9 bases aligning to TRBD1. Germline assignment: CDR1 LNHDA and CDR2 SQIVND (reference sequence). With 4 bases clipped from V and 6 bases from J, the junction kept 9 bases outside the gene matches. CDR3 size: 15 residues. In nucleotides, the CDR3 is TGTGCCAGTAGTACCGGACAGGGGTCGTTGGATGGCTACACCTTC. The encoded protein is CASSTGQGSLDGYTF. The whole variable domain, filled in from reference TRBV19 and TRBJ1-2, reads DGGITQSPKYLFRKEGQNVTLSCEQNLNHDAMYWYRQDPGQGLRLIYYSQIVNDFQKGDIAEGYSVSREKKESFPLTVTSAQKNPTAFYLCASSTGQGSLDGYTFGSGTRLTVV.

CDR3 DNA: TGTGCCAGCAGTAGGGAGGGCACTGAAGCTTTCTTT. Its translation: CASSREGTEAFF. V is TRBV6-1 and J is TRBJ1-1; D is undetermined. This CDR3 is built from 12 residues. Germline CDR1 reads MNHNS; CDR2 reads SASEGT. Trimming shortened V by 5 bases and J by 4 bases, and 8 bases separated the two germline ends.

The chain carries TRBV27 and TRBJ2-6; D may be TRBD2 (6 bases). The V end was cut by 0 bases, the J end by 0 bases, with 12 bases between. This CDR3 is 18 amino acids long. Germline V gene sequence: CDR1 MNHEY, CDR2 SMNVEV (reference sequence). CDR3 sequence: CASSLSSGLNSGANVLTF. As DNA, the CDR3 is TGTGCCAGCAGTTTATCTAGCGGACTCAACTCTGGGGCCAACGTCCTGACTTTC.

The chain has TRBV5-1 and TRBJ1-4, with D hard to call. Germline V gene sequence: CDR1 SGHRS, CDR2 YFSETQ. The CDR3 covers 14 residues. Between the trimmed V and J ends, which lost 0 bases and 4 bases, there was a span of 7 bases. In nucleotides, the CDR3 is TGCGCCAGCAGCTTGGGCAGCGGTAATGAAAAACTGTTTTTT. This sequence encodes CASSLGSGNEKLFF.

The chain couples TRBV5-5 to TRBJ2-2; D perhaps matches TRBD1 (5 bases). This CDR3 has 16 amino acids. From germline, CDR1 is SGHKS and CDR2 YYEKEE (reference sequence). V was cut by 0 bases and J by 2 bases, with 11 bases left in between. This chain's CDR3 is CASSLDRPTNTGELFF. CDR3 sequence (DNA): TGTGCCAGCAGCTTGGACAGGCCAACAAACACCGGGGAGCTGTTTTTT. Full variable domain (rest looked up from reference TRBV5-5 and TRBJ2-2): DAGVTQSPTHLIKTRGQQVTLRCSPISGHKSVSWYQQVLGQGPQFIFQYYEKEERGRGNFPDRFSARQFPNYSSELNVNALLLGDSALYLCASSLDRPTNTGELFFGEGSRLTVL.

This chain links TRBV18 with TRBJ1-1; tentative D call: TRBD1 (5 bases). Looked up from germline, CDR1 is KGHSH and CDR2 is LQKENI. This CDR3 contains 13 residues. V was trimmed by 4 bases and J by 5 bases, leaving 11 bases between them. CDR3 region: CASSQGKGTEAFF. In DNA form, the CDR3 reads TGTGCCAGCTCACAGGGGAAGGGGACTGAAGCTTTCTTT. Looking up the rest from reference TRBV18 and TRBJ1-1 gives the full variable domain: NAGVMQNPRHLVRRRGQEARLRCSPMKGHSHVYWYRQLPEEGLKFMVYLQKENIIDESGMPKERFSAEFPKEGPSILRIQQVVRGDSAAYFCASSQGKGTEAFFGQGTRLTVV.

As DNA, the CDR3 is TGTGCCAGCAGTTCCGAGGGCGGGGGGGCCAGCATTCAGTACTTC. Translated, it gives CASSSEGGGASIQYF. The rearrangement uses TRBV6-5 and TRBJ2-4; the match to TRBD2 covers 9 bases. Germline V gene lookup returns CDR1 MNHEY and CDR2 SVGAGI. Unmatched junction bases numbered 10, after V lost 4 bases and J lost 9 bases. The CDR3 length is 15 residues.

This clone appeared a few times. The chain recombines TRBV5-1 with TRBJ2-4; 12 bases map to TRBD2. The ends lost 1 base at V and 12 bases at J; junction bases unmatched: 11. The CDR3 loop spans 16 amino acids. CDR1 and CDR2 (germline): SGHRS, YFSETQ. The CDR3 here is CASSLMLAGGLGDQYF. As DNA, the CDR3 is TGCGCCAGCAGCTTGATGCTAGCGGGGGGGCTGGGGGATCAGTACTTC.

The chain joins TRBV5-3 to TRBJ2-1; 7 bases map to TRBD1. TRBV5-3 is marked as an open reading frame, function uncertain. With V trimmed by 4 bases and J by 7 bases, 14 bases remained unmatched. This CDR3 has 16 residues. The CDR3 region is CARSEKRGRGINEQFF. The CDR3 DNA is TGTGCCAGAAGCGAAAAAAGGGGGCGAGGGATTAATGAGCAGTTCTTC.

This clone was seen only a few times. The rearrangement uses TRBV2 and TRBJ2-5, with a weak D call TRBD2 (5 bases). The CDR3 consists of 12 residues. Trimming stripped 6 bases from V and 9 bases from J, with 14 bases between. Germline CDR1 reads SNHLY; CDR2 reads FYNNEI. CDR3 nucleotide sequence: TGTGCCAGCAGGAGCGGCCCAAACGCCCAGTACTTC. This codes for CASRSGPNAQYF.

This sequence joins TRBV29-1 and TRBJ2-5; the D gene is possibly TRBD2 (6 bases). CDR1 is SQVTM, CDR2 ANQGSEA, per germline. The length of the CDR3 is 14 residues. Trimming left V 4 bases short and J 4 bases short, with 16 bases between. The CDR3 here is CSVVRGSSRETQYF. CDR3 nucleotide sequence: TGCAGCGTTGTTCGGGGGTCCAGCAGAGAGACCCAGTACTTC.

This clone is large by share. This rearrangement joins TRBV11-3 to TRBJ2-3; perhaps TRBD1 as D (6 bases). The V end lost 3 bases, the J end lost 6 bases, and 16 bases lay between the germline ends. The CDR3 is 15 amino acids. The germline CDR1 and CDR2 sequences are SGHNT and YENEEA. The CDR3 DNA reads TGTGCCAGCAGCTTCATACAGGGTCCTCGGGATACGCAGTATTTT. This sequence encodes CASSFIQGPRDTQYF.

The sample holds one count of this clone. The chain combines TRBV7-2 with TRBJ2-5; 12 bases agree with TRBD2. The CDR3 contains 15 residues. Looked up from germline, CDR1 is SGHTA and CDR2 is FQGNSA. V shed 3 bases, J shed 1 base, and the junction held 0 bases outside the gene matches. The CDR3 protein is CASSLTSGSQETQYF. For the CDR3, the DNA is TGTGCCAGCAGCTTGACTAGCGGGAGCCAAGAGACCCAGTACTTC. Full variable domain (rest looked up from reference TRBV7-2 and TRBJ2-5): GAGVSQSPSNKVTEKGKDVELRCDPISGHTALYWYRQSLGQGLEFLIYFQGNSAPDKSGLPSDRFSAERTGGSVSTLTIQRTQQEDSAVYLCASSLTSGSQETQYFGPGTRLLVL.

The CDR3 DNA is TGTGCCAGTACGGAGGAGGGCGCAGGAACCGAGCAGTACTTC. It translates to CASTEEGAGTEQYF. The rearrangement links TRBV19 to TRBJ2-7; perhaps TRBD2 as D (6 bases). Trimming took 7 bases from V and 6 from J, leaving 19 bases between them. Per germline, CDR1 LNHDA and CDR2 SQIVND (reference sequence). The CDR3 has 14 amino acids.

This clone was seen only a few times. V and J are TRBV29-1 and TRBJ1-2; D possibly corresponds to TRBD1 (5 bases). V was clipped by 8 bases and J by 0 bases, with 13 bases between them. This CDR3 is built from 13 residues. Germline V lookup: CDR1 SQVTM, CDR2 ANQGSEA. The CDR3: CSFSQGANYGYTF. The CDR3 nucleotides read TGCAGCTTTTCACAAGGGGCTAACTATGGCTACACCTTC.

This chain links TRBV4-3 with TRBJ2-1; 12 bases agree with TRBD1. Germline V CDR1 and CDR2: LGHNA, YSLEER. V lost 3 bases and J lost 7; bases outside the gene matches: 16. The CDR3 has 19 residues. The CDR3, as DNA: TGCGCCAGCAGCCACCCCTCCCGAGAAGGGACAGGGGGCTTGAATGAGCAGTTCTTC. It yields the protein CASSHPSREGTGGLNEQFF.

The gene calls are TRBV6-5 and TRBJ2-7; a weak D match, TRBD1 (8 bases). The CDR3 is 14 amino acids. Trimming removed 6 bases from V and 2 bases from J, with 14 bases in between. Per the germline V gene, CDR1 is MNHEY and CDR2 is SVGAGI. The CDR3 is CASSLQGGTYEQYF. The CDR3 coding sequence is TGTGCCAGCAGCCTACAGGGGGGGACCTACGAGCAGTACTTC.

This clone is labeled as large. The chain combines TRBV18 with TRBJ2-7, with TRBD1 identical over 11 bases. The CDR3 totals 14 residues. The V segment lost 6 bases and the J segment 2 bases; nucleotides outside the gene matches: 3. CDR1 is KGHSH, CDR2 LQKENI, per germline. The CDR3: CASSVGQGAYEQYF. CDR3 nucleotides: TGTGCCAGCTCCGTGGGACAGGGGGCCTACGAGCAGTACTTC.

By sample share, this clone is medium-sized (0.01 to 0.1%). The CDR3 spells CASSLLQGVGGEQYF. CDR3 nucleotides: TGTGCCAGCAGCTTACTCCAGGGGGTGGGTGGCGAGCAGTACTTC. The V gene is TRBV7-2, the J gene TRBJ2-7; 7 bases line up with TRBD1. Germline CDR1 and CDR2: SGHTA and FQGNSA. V shed 2 bases, J shed 6 bases, and the junction held 10 bases outside the gene matches. The CDR3 length is 15 residues.

This chain uses TRBV7-2 with TRBJ1-2, with D maybe TRBD1 (6 bases). The CDR3 consists of 15 residues. V was shortened by 4 bases and J by 5 bases, with 17 bases between the two germline ends. The germline V gene has CDR1 SGHTA and CDR2 FQGNSA. This CDR3 is CASSSNLGQMYGYTF. The DNA for the CDR3 is TGTGCCAGCAGCTCTAACCTTGGACAGATGTATGGCTACACCTTC.

This clone is large by share. The CDR3 bases are TGTGCCAGCAGTTACCGTCAGAGGATTGAAAATTCACCCCTCCACTTT. Its translation is CASSYRQRIENSPLHF. This sequence joins TRBV6-5 and TRBJ1-6; no definite D call. The V end lost 2 bases, the J end lost 7 bases, and 15 bases lay between the germline ends. CDR1 is MNHEY, CDR2 SVGAGI, per germline. This CDR3 has 16 amino acids.

The chain is built from TRBV5-1 and TRBJ1-1; tentative D call: TRBD1 (5 bases). Trimming cost V 0 bases and J 9 bases, with 27 bases left between them. The CDR3 is 18 residues long. Per germline, CDR1 SGHRS and CDR2 YFSETQ. Written as DNA, the CDR3 is TGCGCCAGCAGCTTGGGATGGGCTTTAGGGGCAAAATCGCGACAAGCTTTCTTT. It encodes CASSLGWALGAKSRQAFF.

The V call is TRBV7-6, the J call TRBJ1-5, with 8 positions matching TRBD1. V lost 0 bases, J lost 8 bases, and 9 bases stayed unmatched. The germline V gene encodes CDR1 SGHVS and CDR2 FNYEAQ. The CDR3 has 16 residues. The CDR3 DNA reads TGTGCCAGCAGCTTAGCTCGCAGGGGGCGCGAGGAGCCCCAGCATTTT. Protein sequence: CASSLARRGREEPQHF.